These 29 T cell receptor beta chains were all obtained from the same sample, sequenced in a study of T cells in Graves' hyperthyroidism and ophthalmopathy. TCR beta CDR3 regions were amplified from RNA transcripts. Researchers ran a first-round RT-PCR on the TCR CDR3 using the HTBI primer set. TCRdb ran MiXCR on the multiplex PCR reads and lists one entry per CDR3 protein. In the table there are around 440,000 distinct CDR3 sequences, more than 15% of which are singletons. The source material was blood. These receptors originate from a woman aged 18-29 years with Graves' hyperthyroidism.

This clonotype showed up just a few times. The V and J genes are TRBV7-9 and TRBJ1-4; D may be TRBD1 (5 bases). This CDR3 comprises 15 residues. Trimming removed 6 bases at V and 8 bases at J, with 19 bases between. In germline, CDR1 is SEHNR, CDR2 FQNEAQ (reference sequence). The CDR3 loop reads CASRDSGGRIEKLFF. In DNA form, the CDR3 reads TGTGCCAGCAGAGACTCCGGGGGAAGGATCGAAAAACTGTTTTTT.

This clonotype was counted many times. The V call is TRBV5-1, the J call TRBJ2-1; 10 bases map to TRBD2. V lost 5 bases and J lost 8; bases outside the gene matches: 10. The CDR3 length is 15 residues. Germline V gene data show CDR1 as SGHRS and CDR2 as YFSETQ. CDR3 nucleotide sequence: TGCGCCAGCAGGTCGGTAGCGGGAGGAAATTATGAGCAGTTCTTC. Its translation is CASRSVAGGNYEQFF.

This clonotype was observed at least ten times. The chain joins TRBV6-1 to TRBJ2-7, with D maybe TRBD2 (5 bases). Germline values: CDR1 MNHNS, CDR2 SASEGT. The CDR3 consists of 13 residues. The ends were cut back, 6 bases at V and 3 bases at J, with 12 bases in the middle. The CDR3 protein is CASSPEGYYEQYF. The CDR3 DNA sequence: TGTGCCAGCAGCCCCGAGGGATACTACGAGCAGTACTTC.

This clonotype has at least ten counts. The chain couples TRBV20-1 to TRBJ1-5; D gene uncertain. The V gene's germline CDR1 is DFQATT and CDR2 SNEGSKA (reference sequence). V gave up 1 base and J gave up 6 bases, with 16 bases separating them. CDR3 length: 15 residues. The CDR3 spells CSARVGESGSQPQHF. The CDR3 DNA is TGCAGTGCTAGAGTTGGTGAGAGTGGGAGTCAGCCCCAGCATTTT.

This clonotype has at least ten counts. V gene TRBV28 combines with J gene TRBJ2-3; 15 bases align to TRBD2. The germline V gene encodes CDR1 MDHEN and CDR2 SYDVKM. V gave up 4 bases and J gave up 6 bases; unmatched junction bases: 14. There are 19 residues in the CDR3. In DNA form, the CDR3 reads TGTGCCAGCAGTTCCTCCTGGAGGACTAGCGGGGGGGTCGGGGATACGCAGTATTTT. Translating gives CASSSSWRTSGGVGDTQYF. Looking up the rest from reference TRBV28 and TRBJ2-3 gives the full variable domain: DVKVTQSSRYLVKRTGEKVFLECVQDMDHENMFWYRQDPGLGLRLIYFSYDVKMKEKGDIPEGYSVSREKKERFSLILESASTNQTSMYLCASSSSWRTSGGVGDTQYFGPGTRLTVL.

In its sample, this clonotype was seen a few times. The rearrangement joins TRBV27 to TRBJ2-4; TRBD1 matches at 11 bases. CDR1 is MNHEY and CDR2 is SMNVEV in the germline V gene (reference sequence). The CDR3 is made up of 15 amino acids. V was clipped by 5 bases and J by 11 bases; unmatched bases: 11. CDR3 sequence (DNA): TGTGCCAGCAGTATCAGGACAGGGGGCTTCACTCTTCAGTACTTC. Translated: CASSIRTGGFTLQYF.

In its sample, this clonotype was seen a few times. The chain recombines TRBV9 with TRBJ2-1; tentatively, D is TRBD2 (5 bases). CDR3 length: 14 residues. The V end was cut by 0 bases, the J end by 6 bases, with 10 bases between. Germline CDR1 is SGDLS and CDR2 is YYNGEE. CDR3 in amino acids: CASSVDEGTNEQFF. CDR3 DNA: TGTGCCAGCAGCGTAGATGAGGGAACCAATGAGCAGTTCTTC.

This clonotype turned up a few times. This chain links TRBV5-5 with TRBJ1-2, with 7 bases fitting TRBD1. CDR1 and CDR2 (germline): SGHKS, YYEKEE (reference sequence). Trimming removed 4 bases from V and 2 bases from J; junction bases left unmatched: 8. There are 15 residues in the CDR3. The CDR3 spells CASSGPRGANYGYTF. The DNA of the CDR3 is TGTGCCAGCAGCGGTCCCAGGGGGGCGAACTATGGCTACACCTTC.

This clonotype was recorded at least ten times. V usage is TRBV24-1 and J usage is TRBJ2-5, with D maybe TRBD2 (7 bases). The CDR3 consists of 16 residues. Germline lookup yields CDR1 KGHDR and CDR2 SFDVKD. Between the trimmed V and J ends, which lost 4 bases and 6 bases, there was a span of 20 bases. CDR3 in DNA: TGTGCCACCAGTGACCCGGCGATACGGGGGGCACAGACCCAGTACTTC. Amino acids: CATSDPAIRGAQTQYF.

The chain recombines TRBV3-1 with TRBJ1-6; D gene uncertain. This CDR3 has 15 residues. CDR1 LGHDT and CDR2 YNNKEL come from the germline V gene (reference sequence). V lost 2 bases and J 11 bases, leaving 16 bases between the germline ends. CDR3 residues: CASSQLTGRGTPLHF. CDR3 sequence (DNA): TGTGCCAGCAGCCAACTCACTGGTAGAGGCACACCCCTCCACTTT.

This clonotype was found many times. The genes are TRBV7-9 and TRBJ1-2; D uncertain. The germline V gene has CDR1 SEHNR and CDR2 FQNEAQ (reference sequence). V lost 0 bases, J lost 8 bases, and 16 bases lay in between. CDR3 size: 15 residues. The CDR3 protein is CASSLALRAGGGYTF. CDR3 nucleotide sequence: TGTGCCAGCAGCTTAGCGCTCCGGGCAGGCGGGGGCTACACCTTC.

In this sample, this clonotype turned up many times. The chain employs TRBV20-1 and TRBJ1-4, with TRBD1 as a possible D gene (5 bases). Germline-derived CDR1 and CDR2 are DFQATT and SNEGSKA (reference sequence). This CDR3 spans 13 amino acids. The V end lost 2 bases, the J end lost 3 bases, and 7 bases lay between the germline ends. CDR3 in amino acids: CSARKGPNEKLFF. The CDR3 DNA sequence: TGCAGTGCTAGAAAGGGGCCTAATGAAAAACTGTTTTTT.

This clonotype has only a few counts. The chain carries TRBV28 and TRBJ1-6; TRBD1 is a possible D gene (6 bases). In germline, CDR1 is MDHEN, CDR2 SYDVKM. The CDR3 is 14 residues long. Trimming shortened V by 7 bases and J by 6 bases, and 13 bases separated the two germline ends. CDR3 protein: CASMRGSGNSPLHF. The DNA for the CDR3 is TGTGCCAGCATGAGGGGGTCGGGTAATTCACCCCTCCACTTT.

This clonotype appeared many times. For the CDR3, the DNA is TGCAGTGCTCACAGGGCCAAGGGAGGGCTTTATGGCTACACCTTC. Protein product: CSAHRAKGGLYGYTF. V and J are TRBV20-1 and TRBJ1-2, with a possible D match to TRBD1 (6 bases). V was clipped by 5 bases and J by 5 bases, with 21 bases between them. This CDR3 is 15 amino acids long. Germline CDR1 is DFQATT and CDR2 is SNEGSKA (reference sequence).

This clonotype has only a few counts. The DNA for the CDR3 is TGTGCCATCAGGATAGGAGATACGCAGTATTTT. This translates into CAIRIGDTQYF. This rearrangement joins TRBV10-3 to TRBJ2-3, with D unclear. Trimming removed 6 bases from V and 5 bases from J, with 6 bases in between. The CDR3 sequence is 11 residues long. CDR1 ENHRY and CDR2 SYGVKD come from the germline V gene.

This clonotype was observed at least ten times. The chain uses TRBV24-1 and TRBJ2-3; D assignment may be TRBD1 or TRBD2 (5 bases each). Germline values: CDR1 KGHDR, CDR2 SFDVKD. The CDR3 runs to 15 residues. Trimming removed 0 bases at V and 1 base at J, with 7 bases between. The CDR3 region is CATSDLVGGTDTQYF. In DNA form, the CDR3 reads TGTGCCACCAGTGATTTGGTGGGGGGCACAGATACGCAGTATTTT.

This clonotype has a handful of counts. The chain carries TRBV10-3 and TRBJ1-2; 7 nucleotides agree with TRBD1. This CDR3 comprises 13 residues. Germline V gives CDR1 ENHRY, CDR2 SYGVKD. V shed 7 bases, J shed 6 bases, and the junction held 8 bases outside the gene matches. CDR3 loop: CAIKSDRADGYTF. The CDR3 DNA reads TGTGCCATCAAATCTGACAGGGCGGATGGCTACACCTTC.

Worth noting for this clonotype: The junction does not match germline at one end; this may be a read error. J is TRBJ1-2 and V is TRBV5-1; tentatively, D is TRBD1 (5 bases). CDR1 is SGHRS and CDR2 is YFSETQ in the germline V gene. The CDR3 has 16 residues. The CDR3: CASSLMVAGMKNGYTF. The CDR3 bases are TGTGCCAGCAGCTTAATGGTGGCAGGGATGAAAAATGGCTACACCTTC.

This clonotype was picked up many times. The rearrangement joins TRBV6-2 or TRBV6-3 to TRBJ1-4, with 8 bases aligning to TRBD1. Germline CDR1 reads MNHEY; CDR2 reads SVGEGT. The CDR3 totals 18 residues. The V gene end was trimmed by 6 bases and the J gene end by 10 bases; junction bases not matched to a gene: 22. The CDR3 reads CASSPIRPDRDDLGKLFF. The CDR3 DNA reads TGTGCCAGCAGCCCGATTCGTCCGGACAGGGATGACCTTGGAAAACTGTTTTTT.

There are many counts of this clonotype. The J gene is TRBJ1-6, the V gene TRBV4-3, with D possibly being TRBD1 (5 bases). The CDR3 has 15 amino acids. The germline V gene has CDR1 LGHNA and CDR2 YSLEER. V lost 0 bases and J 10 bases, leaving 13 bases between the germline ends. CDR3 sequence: CASSQDWGVQSPLHF. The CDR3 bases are TGCGCCAGCAGCCAAGATTGGGGGGTTCAATCACCCCTCCACTTT.

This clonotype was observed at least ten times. CDR3: CSARDLGTGTGNSPLHF. The CDR3 DNA is TGCAGTGCTAGAGATCTGGGTACAGGGACAGGGAATTCACCCCTCCACTTT. The chain joins TRBV20-1 to TRBJ1-6; 9 positions agree with TRBD1. V lost 0 bases, J lost 7 bases, and 10 bases stayed unmatched. Germline V CDR1 and CDR2: DFQATT, SNEGSKA (reference sequence). This CDR3 is built from 17 residues.

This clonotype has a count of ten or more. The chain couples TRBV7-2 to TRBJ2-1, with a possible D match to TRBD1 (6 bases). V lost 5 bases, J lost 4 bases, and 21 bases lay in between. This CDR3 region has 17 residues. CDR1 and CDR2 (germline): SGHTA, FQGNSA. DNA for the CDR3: TGTGCCAGCAGCCCTTGGGAGACATGGGGGCTTTACAATGAGCAGTTCTTC. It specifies CASSPWETWGLYNEQFF.

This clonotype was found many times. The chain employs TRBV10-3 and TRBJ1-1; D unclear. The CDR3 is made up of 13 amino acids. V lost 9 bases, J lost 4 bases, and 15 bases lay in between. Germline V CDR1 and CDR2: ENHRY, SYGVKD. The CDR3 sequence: CAIAGGEGTEAFF. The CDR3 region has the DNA TGTGCCATTGCGGGAGGTGAGGGCACTGAAGCTTTCTTT.

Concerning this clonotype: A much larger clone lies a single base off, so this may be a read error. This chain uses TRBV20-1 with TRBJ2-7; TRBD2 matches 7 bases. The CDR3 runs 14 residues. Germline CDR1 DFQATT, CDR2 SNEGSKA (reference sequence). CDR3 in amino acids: CGASVGGIKYEQYF. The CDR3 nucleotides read TGCGGTGCTTCTGTCGGGGGGATCAAGTACGAGCAGTACTTC.

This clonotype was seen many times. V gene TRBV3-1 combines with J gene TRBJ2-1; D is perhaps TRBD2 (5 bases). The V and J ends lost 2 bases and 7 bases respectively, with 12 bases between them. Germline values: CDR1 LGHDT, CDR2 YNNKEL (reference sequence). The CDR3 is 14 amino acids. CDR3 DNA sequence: TGTGCCAGCAGCCAAAAATCGGAGCGGAATGAGCAGTTCTTC. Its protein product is CASSQKSERNEQFF.

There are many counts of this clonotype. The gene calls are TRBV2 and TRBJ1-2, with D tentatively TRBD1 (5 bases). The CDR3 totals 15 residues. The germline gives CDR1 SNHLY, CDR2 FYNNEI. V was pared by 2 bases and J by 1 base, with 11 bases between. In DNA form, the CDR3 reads TGTGCCAGCAGTGAACCCCAGGGAATTAACTATGGCTACACCTTC. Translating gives CASSEPQGINYGYTF.

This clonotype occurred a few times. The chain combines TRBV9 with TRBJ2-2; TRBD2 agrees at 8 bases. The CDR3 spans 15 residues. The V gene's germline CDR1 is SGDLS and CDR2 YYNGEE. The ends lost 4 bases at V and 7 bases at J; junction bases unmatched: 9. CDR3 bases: TGTGCCAGCAGCCCGGGGGGGTTCAACGACGGGGAGCTGTTTTTT. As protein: CASSPGGFNDGELFF.

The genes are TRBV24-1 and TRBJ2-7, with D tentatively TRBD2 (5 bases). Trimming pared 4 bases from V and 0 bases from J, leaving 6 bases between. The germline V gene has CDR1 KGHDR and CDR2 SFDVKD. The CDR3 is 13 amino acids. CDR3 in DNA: TGTGCCACCAGTGACGGGAACTCCTACGAGCAGTACTTC. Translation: CATSDGNSYEQYF.

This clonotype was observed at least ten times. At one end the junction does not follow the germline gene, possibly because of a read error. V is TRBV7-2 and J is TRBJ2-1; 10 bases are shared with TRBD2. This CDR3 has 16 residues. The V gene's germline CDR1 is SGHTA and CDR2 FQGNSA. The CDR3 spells CASSPSSGRALSEEFF. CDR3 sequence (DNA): TGTGCCAGCAGCCCTTCAAGCGGGAGGGCCCTTTCTGAGGAGTTCTTC.